This TCR beta chain is drawn from a study of neurological immune-mediated disorders. The table lists this clonotype with a few counts. The junction shows a germline mismatch at one end, possibly a read error. Via MiXCR, TCRdb re-called the 5' RACE reads, giving one row per CDR3 protein. Here the sample spans about 59,000 distinct CDR3 sequences, under 4.5% being singletons. CDR3 size: 15 residues. Germline CDR1 and CDR2: DFQATT and SNEGSKA (reference sequence). Sequencing was carried out using PBMCs. This sequence originates from a woman younger than 45 with multiple sclerosis. This chain uses TRBV20-1 with TRBJ1-5; D might be TRBD1 (5 bases). The CDR3 sequence is CSAGGWRFSNQPQNF. The CDR3 DNA reads TGCAGTGCTGGGGGATGGCGATTCAGCAATCAGCCCCAGAATTTT.